The clone carrying this T cell receptor beta chain was seen more than once but under ten times. The antigen remains undetermined. This CDR3 has 14 amino acids. V was pared by 2 bases and J by 4 bases, with 9 bases between. Per germline, CDR1 MGHRA and CDR2 YSYEKL. 5'-RACE, quantitative and with molecular barcodes, yielded the TCR beta libraries. TCRdb passed the 5' RACE reads through MiXCR, listing each CDR3 protein once. Of 350,000 to 450,000 distinct CDR3 sequences in the sample, 20% were seen once. This sample stems from a study of CD8 T cells in ankylosing spondylitis. Study observations and caveats: The disease-linked clones had a CD8+ phenotype and low blood frequencies. A TCR beta motif of several highly homologous variants seemed to mark ankylosing spondylitis blood.

This sequence originates from a male donor with ankylosing spondylitis or in good health (not recorded which). V usage is TRBV4-1 and J usage is TRBJ2-1, with TRBD1 as a possible D gene (5 bases). The material sequenced was blood, either unsorted or a sorted T cell fraction (not recorded which). The CDR3 reads CASSQPDRYNEQFF. The CDR3 bases are TGCGCCAGCAGCCAACCTGACAGATACAATGAGCAGTTCTTC.